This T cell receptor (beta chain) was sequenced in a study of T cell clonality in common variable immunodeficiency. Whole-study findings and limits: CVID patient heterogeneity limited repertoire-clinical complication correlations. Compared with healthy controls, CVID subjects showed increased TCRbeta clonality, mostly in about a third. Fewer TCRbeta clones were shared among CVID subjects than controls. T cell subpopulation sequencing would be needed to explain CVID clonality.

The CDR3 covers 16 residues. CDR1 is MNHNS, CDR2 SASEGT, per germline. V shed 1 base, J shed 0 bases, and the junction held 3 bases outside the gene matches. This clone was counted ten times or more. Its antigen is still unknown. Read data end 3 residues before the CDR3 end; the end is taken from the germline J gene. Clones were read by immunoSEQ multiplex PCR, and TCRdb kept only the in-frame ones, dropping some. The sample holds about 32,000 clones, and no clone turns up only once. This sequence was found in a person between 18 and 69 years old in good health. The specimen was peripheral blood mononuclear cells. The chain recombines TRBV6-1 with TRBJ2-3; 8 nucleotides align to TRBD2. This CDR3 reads CASSEEASGSTDTQYF. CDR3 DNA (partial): TGTGCCAGCAGTGAAGAGGCTAGCGGGAGCACAGATACG.